Listed below are T cell receptor beta chains from one sample, sequenced in a study of breast tumors, draining lymph nodes, adjacent tissues. TCRdb analysed the multiplex PCR reads with MiXCR anew, one entry per CDR3 protein. The repertoire includes approximately 52,000 distinct CDR3 sequences, less than 55% of them detected once, and under 12% sits in the top ten. Sequenced: breast tumor tissue. All receptors come from a female donor with breast cancer. Some clones in this sample may be carry-over from other donors' samples. Each CDR3 is given with its conserved first and last residue. A D gene is named only where the DNA matches it firmly. Some rows have no size entry. The others give once, few or many, or a class for an expanded clone.

TRBD2,-,TRBJ2-7,TRBV20-1,TGCGGTGCCCTCGGGCTAGCGGGAGCCTCCGGGCAGTACTTC,CGALGLAGASGQYF
-,medium-sized,TRBJ2-2,TRBV2,TGTGCCAGCAGCCTCACCGGGGAGCTGTTTTTT,CASSLTGELFF
TRBD1,many,TRBJ2-2,TRBV7-6,TGTGCCAGCAGCTTCCTATCGGGACAGGGAGGAAGTAAGGGCACCGGGGAGCTGTTTTTT,CASSFLSGQGGSKGTGELFF
-,many,TRBJ2-7,TRBV6-5,TGTGCCAGCAGTTTCAATGGCAGGGGGGCGAGCGAGCAGTACTTC,CASSFNGRGASEQYF
-,many,TRBJ2-1,TRBV12-3/TRBV12-4,TGTGCCAGCAGTTTAGGGACCCACAATGAGCAGTTCTTC,CASSLGTHNEQFF
-,-,TRBJ1-3,TRBV10-3,TGTGTCATCGGCCCACCGGGGGGGGGCGATTACTCTGGAAACACCATATATTTT,CVIGPPGGGDYSGNTIYF
TRBD1,many,TRBJ2-7,TRBV5-6,TGTGCCAGTCGGACAGGGTCGAGGTCCTACGAGCAGTACTTC,CASRTGSRSYEQYF
-,-,TRBJ2-7,TRBV20-1,TGCAGTGCTAGCCCCGGGACAACCTACGAGCAGTACTTC,CSASPGTTYEQYF
-,-,TRBJ1-2,TRBV25-1,TGTGCCAGCAGTGACCCATATCCGTCCTATGGCTACACCTTC,CASSDPYPSYGYTF
-,medium-sized,TRBJ2-5,TRBV7-9,TGTGCCAGCAGCGTAAAACGGGAGATCCTCCAAGAGACCCAGTACTTC,CASSVKREILQETQYF
TRBD2,many,TRBJ2-1,TRBV6-5,TGTGCCAGCAGTTACGCGGACACTAGCGGGAATTTGAATGAGCAGTTCTTC,CASSYADTSGNLNEQFF
TRBD2,-,TRBJ2-2,TRBV11-2,TGTGCCAGCAGCCCCGGGACTAGCGGGAGTACCGGGGAGCTGTTTTTT,CASSPGTSGSTGELFF
TRBD2,-,TRBJ2-1,TRBV19,TGTGCCAGTAGTCGACTAGCGGGTATCAACAATGAGCAGTTCTTC,CASSRLAGINNEQFF
TRBD2,many,TRBJ2-1,TRBV27,TGTGCCAGCAGTTTAGCACTAGCGGGAGTCAATGAGCAGTTCTTC,CASSLALAGVNEQFF
-,-,TRBJ2-7,TRBV6-5,TGTGCCAGCAGGGGTCACTCACACGAGCAGTGCTTC,CASRGHSHEQCF
-,many,TRBJ1-4,TRBV19,TGTGCCAGTACCATGTCTATGGGGGGCGGAAATGAAAAACTGTTTTTT,CASTMSMGGGNEKLFF
TRBD1,many,TRBJ1-5,TRBV20-1,TGCAGTACTAGCGGGGGACAGAGTAGCAATCAGCCCCAGCATTTT,CSTSGGQSSNQPQHF
-,-,TRBJ2-1,TRBV6-2/TRBV6-3,TGTGCCAGCAGTTATGCTAGCAGATACAATGAGCAGTTCTTC,CASSYASRYNEQFF
-,-,TRBJ1-5,TRBV6-5,TGTGCCAGCAACGAGGGACATCAGCCCCAGCATTTT,CASNEGHQPQHF
TRBD2,-,TRBJ2-7,TRBV9,TGTGCCAGCAGCCCCCATTCCGGGACTAGCGAGAAAACCTACGAGCAGTACTTC,CASSPHSGTSEKTYEQYF
TRBD1,few,TRBJ1-2,TRBV12-3/TRBV12-4,TGTGCCAGCAGTACAGGGGGCTATGGCTACACCTTC,CASSTGGYGYTF
TRBD1,once,TRBJ2-7,TRBV5-1,TGCGCCATCGACAGGGGGCGGGAGCAGTACTTC,CAIDRGREQYF
-,many,TRBJ2-1,TRBV20-1,TGCAGTGCCAGAGACGTGGAGAACTCGGCCTACAATGAGCAGTTCTTC,CSARDVENSAYNEQFF
-,few,TRBJ2-1,TRBV24-1,TGTGCCGCCAATGATTTACATGAGCAGTTCTTC,CAANDLHEQFF
-,many,TRBJ2-5,TRBV7-9,TGTGCCAGCAGCTTAGTCAGGGGATTTGAGACCCAGTACTTC,CASSLVRGFETQYF
TRBD1,-,TRBJ1-1,TRBV5-8,TGTGCCACGGGGACAGGGGGACTGAACACTGAAGCTTTCTTT,CATGTGGLNTEAFF
TRBD2,medium-sized,TRBJ2-7,TRBV7-9,TGTGCCAGCAGCTTAGGTCTAGCGGCCGTTTACGAGCAGTACTTC,CASSLGLAAVYEQYF
-,many,TRBJ2-3,TRBV12-3/TRBV12-4,TGTGCCAGCACCGGACAGCATAGCACAGATACGCAGTATTTT,CASTGQHSTDTQYF
-,many,TRBJ1-3,TRBV2,TGTGCCAGCAGTGAAAGACGTGTAGACTCTGGAAACACCATATATTTT,CASSERRVDSGNTIYF
-,medium-sized,TRBJ1-6,TRBV2,TGTGCCAGCAGTGAAAGGGGGAATTCACCCCTCCACTTT,CASSERGNSPLHF
-,many,TRBJ2-1,TRBV6-1,TGTGCCAGCACAGGGGTCCTGCCGTACAATGAGCAGTTCTTC,CASTGVLPYNEQFF
-,-,TRBJ1-3,TRBV11-3,TGTGCCAGCAGCCACGACGGCTCTGGAAACACCATATATTTT,CASSHDGSGNTIYF
-,many,TRBJ1-2,TRBV5-6,TGTGCCAGCAGCTTAGGCGGGTCCTATGGCTACACCTTC,CASSLGGSYGYTF